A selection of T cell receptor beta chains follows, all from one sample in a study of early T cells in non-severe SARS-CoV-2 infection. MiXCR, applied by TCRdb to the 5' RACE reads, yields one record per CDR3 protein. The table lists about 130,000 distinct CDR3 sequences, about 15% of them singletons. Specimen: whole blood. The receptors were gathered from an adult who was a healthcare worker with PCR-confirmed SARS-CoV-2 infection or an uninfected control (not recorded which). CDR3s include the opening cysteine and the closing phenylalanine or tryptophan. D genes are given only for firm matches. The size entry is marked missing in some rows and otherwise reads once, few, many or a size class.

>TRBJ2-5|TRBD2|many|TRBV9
TGTGCCAGCAGCCCCTTAGCGGGCCCGCCTGAGGAGACCCAGTACTTC
CASSPLAGPPEETQYF
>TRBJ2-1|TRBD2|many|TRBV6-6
TGTGCCAGCAGTTACCCAGCGGGGGGGTACAATGAGCAGTTCTTC
CASSYPAGGYNEQFF
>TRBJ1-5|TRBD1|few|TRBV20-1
TGCAGTGCTAGAGATCCGGGGACAGGCAATCAGCCCCAGCATTTT
CSARDPGTGNQPQHF
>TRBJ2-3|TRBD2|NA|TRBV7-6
TGTGCCAGCAGCTTATCCCGGGGAGGGGATACGCAGTATTTT
CASSLSRGGDTQYF
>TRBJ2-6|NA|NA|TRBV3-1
TGTGCCAGCAGCCCCCAGGGGTACTCTGGGGCCAACGTCCTGACTTTC
CASSPQGYSGANVLTF
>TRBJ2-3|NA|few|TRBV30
TGTGCCTGGAGTAAACGGACCACAGATACGCAGTATTTT
CAWSKRTTDTQYF
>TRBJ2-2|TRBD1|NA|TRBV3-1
TGTGCCAGCACCCTGGGACAGTCAAACACCGGGGAGCTGTTTTTT
CASTLGQSNTGELFF
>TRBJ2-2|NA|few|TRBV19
TGTGCCAGTAGTCGTCTAGTAACACAGAACACCGGGGAGCTGTTTTTT
CASSRLVTQNTGELFF
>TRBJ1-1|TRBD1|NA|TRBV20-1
TGCAGTGCCGGACAGGGCCTGAACACTGAAGCTTTCTTT
CSAGQGLNTEAFF
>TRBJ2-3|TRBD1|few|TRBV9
TGTGCCAGCACGGACAGGGCGGGCGCAGATACGCAGTATTTT
CASTDRAGADTQYF
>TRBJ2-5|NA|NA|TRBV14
TGTGCCAGCAGCCAAGTACGGGGGACCCAAGAGACCCAGTACTTC
CASSQVRGTQETQYF
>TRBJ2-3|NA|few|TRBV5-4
TGTGCCAGCAGCGGCGCTAAGGCAAGTCGGGATACGCAGTATTTT
CASSGAKASRDTQYF
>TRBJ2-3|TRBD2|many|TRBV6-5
TGTGCCAGCAGCACCCTAGCGGGGGCGACAGATACGCAGTATTTT
CASSTLAGATDTQYF
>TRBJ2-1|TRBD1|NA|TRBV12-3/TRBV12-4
TGTGCCAGCAGTTCCCGGGACAGGGGCCCACTCAATGAGCAGTTCTTC
CASSSRDRGPLNEQFF
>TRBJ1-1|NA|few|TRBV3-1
TGTGCCAGCAGCGGGGCTCGAGCTTTCTTT
CASSGARAFF
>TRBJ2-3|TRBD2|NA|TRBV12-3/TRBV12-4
TGTGCCAGCACAAGGCGGGGGGACACAGATACGCAGTATTTT
CASTRRGDTDTQYF
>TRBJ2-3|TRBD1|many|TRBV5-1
TGCGCCAGCAGCTTGGACAGGGGGACAGATACGCAGTATTTT
CASSLDRGTDTQYF
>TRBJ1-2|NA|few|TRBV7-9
TGTGCCAGCAAAGTAGTCATGACCTACACCTTC
CASKVVMTYTF
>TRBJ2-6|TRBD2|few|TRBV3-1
TGTGCCAGCAGCCTTGGCTGGGGGACTAGCGAGGACTCTGGGGCCAACGTCCTGACTTTC
CASSLGWGTSEDSGANVLTF
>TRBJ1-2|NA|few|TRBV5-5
TGTGCCAGCACTAACCGGGGGGGCAACTATGGCTACACCTTC
CASTNRGGNYGYTF
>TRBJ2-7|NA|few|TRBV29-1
TGCAGCGGCATGACTGGACCCTACGAGCAGTACTTC
CSGMTGPYEQYF
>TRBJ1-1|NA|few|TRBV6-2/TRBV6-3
TGTGCCAGCACGGACGTGCCAGAGGAAGCTTTCTTT
CASTDVPEEAFF
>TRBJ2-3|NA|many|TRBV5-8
TGTGCCAGCAGCTTGCTCCCAGGACTGCCATCTAGCACAGATACGCAGTATTTT
CASSLLPGLPSSTDTQYF
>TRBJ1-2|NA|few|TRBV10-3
TGTGCCATCAGTGAGTCCGACACTCTTAACTATGGCTACACCTTC
CAISESDTLNYGYTF
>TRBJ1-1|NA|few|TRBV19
TGTGCCAGTAGTAAACCCGGGGAGGGGAACACTGAAGCTTTCTTT
CASSKPGEGNTEAFF
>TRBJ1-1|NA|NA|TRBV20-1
TGCAGTGCTAGCCGGGGCGGGACAACCACTGAAGCTTTCTTT
CSASRGGTTTEAFF
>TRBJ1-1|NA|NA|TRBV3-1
TGTGCCAGCAGCCCCCGGTGGGGGAACACTGAAGCTTTCTTT
CASSPRWGNTEAFF
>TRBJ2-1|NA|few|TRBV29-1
TGCAGCGTTGTTAGACCCCTGGGGACGGAGAGCTCCTACAATGAGCAGTTCTTC
CSVVRPLGTESSYNEQFF
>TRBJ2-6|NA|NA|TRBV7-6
TGTGCCAGCAGTCCAGCTGTCTGGGCGGGAAACAGGGAGGGGGCCAACGTCCTGACTTTC
CASSPAVWAGNREGANVLTF
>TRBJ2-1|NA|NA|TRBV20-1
TGCAGTGCTAGGGGACAAAGCACCCTCAATGAGCAGTTCTTC
CSARGQSTLNEQFF
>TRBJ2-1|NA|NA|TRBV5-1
TGCGCCAGCAGCTTGGGAGACAGGCCCAGCTCCTACAATGAGCAGTTCTTC
CASSLGDRPSSYNEQFF
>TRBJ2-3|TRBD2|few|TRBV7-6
TGTGCCAGCAGTCTAACAACTAGCGGGGACTACACAGATACGCAGTATTTT
CASSLTTSGDYTDTQYF
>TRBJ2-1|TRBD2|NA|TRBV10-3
TGTGCCATCAGGGGACTAGCGGGGGGCCGAGGGACTGAGCAGTTCTTC
CAIRGLAGGRGTEQFF
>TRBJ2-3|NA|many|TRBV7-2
TGTGCCAGCAGCTTAGGGCCGGACAGAGATACGCAGTATTTT
CASSLGPDRDTQYF